This T cell receptor (beta chain) originates from a study of blood T cell repertoires in COVID-19. Original processing notes: For nucleated cells, counts were estimated from reference gene primer amplification. TCRdb's table, derived via immunoSEQ multiplex PCR, lists solely in-frame clones and lacks some. V and J calls plus clone size are reproduced from that table; the DNA served to infer D and trimming. The sample holds about 200,000 clones, roughly 77% seen once. Sequenced material: peripheral blood. This clonotype was sampled from a woman aged 40 to 50 with COVID-19, enrolled during active disease.

CDR3 amino acids: CASINRGRNEQFF. In DNA form, the CDR3 reads TGTGCCAGCATAAACAGGGGGCGCAATGAGCAGTTCTTC. This chain links TRBV12-3 or TRBV12-4 with TRBJ2-1, with 9 bases that match TRBD1. The CDR3 spans 13 residues. V lost 7 bases to trimming and J lost 6 bases; unmatched junction nucleotides: 4.